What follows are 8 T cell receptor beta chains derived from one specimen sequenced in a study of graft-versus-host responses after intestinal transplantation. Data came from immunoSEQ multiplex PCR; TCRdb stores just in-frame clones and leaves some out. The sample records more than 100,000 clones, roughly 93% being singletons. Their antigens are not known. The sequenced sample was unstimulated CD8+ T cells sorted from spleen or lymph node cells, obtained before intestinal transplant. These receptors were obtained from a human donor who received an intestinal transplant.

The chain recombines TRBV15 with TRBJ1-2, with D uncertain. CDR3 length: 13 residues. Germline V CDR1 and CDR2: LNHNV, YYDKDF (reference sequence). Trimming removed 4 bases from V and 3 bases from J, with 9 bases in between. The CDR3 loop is CATSKDGDYGYTF. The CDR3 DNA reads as TGTGCCACCAGCAAGGACGGGGACTATGGCTACACCTTC.

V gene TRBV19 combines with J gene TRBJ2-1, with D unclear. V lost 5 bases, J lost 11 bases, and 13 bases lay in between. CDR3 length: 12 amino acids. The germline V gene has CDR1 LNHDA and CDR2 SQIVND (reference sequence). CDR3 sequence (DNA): TGTGCCAGTAGTCAGGCTAAGGCTCAGCAGTTCTTC. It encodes CASSQAKAQQFF.

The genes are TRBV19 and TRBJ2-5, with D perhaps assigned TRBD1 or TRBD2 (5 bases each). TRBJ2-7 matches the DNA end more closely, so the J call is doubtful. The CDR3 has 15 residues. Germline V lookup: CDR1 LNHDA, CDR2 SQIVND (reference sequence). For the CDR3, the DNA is TGTGCCAGTAGTATTGGGGGATTTGGGATCTACGAGCAGTACTTC. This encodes CASSIGGFGIYEQYF.

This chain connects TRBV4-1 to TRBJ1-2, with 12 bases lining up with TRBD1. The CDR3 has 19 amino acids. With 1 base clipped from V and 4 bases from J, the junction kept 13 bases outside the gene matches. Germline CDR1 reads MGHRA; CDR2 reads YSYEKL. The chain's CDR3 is CASSQASYQGTGGIYGYTF. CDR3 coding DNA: TGCGCCAGCAGCCAAGCGAGTTATCAGGGGACAGGGGGCATCTATGGCTACACCTTC.

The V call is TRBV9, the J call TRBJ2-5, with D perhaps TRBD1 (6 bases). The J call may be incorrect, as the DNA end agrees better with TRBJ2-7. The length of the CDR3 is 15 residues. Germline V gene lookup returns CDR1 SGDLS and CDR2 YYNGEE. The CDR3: CASSVGGGPQYEQYF. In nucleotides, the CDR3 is TGTGCCAGCAGCGTAGGTGGGGGCCCCCAATACGAGCAGTACTTC.

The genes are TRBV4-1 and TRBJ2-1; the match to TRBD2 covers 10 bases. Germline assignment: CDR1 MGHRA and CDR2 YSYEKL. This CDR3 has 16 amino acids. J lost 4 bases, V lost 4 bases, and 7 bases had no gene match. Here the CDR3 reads CASSRAPSGGYNEQFF. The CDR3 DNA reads TGCGCCAGCAGCCGAGCACCTAGCGGGGGTTACAATGAGCAGTTCTTC.

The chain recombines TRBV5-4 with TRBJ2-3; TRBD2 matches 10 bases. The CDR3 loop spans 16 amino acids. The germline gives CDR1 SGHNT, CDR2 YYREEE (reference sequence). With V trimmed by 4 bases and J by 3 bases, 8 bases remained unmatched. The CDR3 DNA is TGTGCCAGCAGCAATTTAGCGGGGGGCATGACAGATACGCAGTATTTT. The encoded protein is CASSNLAGGMTDTQYF.

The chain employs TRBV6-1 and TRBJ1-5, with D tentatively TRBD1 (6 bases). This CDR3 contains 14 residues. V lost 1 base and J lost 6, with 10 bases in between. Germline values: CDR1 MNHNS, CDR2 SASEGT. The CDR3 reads CASSEVGGAQPQHF. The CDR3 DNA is TGTGCCAGCAGTGAAGTGGGGGGGGCTCAGCCCCAGCATTTT.